The TCR beta chain under discussion was sequenced for a study of cytomegalovirus exposure and HLA in healthy donors. Notes on the study in general: Most TCR sequences were seen very rarely across donors, but some public TCRs occurred in many. Indistinguishability led to the exclusion of some V segments, TRBV6-2 and TRBV6-3 included. Later on, a genetic analysis was performed. It linked a missense variant in DCLRE1C with V- and J-gene trimming of TCR beta.

CDR1 and CDR2 (germline): SGDLS, YYNGEE. V lost 6 bases and J 1 base, leaving 13 bases between the germline ends. The CDR3 runs 14 residues. About this clone itself: Its target is not known.

The PCR employed 60 Vbeta primers together with 13 Jbeta primers. This table comes from immunoSEQ multiplex PCR, and its TCRdb copy is limited to in-frame clones, with some not included. This table holds 200,000 to 250,000 clones, roughly 80% found once. The chain joins TRBV9 to TRBJ1-1; weak D call: TRBD1 (5 bases). The sequencing input was PBMCs. The clonotype was recovered from a woman in her thirties or forties in good health and CMV-seronegative. The CDR3 DNA is TGTGCCAGCACCCGCGGGGGAGGGAACACTGAAGCTTTCTTT. This codes for CASTRGGGNTEAFF.